The clone carrying this T cell receptor (beta chain) was detected a few times. Its antigen is not identified. This sample was taken from a study of T cell responses to AZD1222 COVID-19 vaccine. Study findings and constraints: Of the AZD1222 recipients, only 6 or 7 were seropositive at baseline.

Assay: immunoSEQ multiplex PCR; the TCRdb copy retains only in-frame clones and omits some. This table has fewer than 120,000 clones, about four fifths appearing once. Trimming stripped 4 bases from V and 7 bases from J, with 11 bases between. Per germline, CDR1 LNHDA and CDR2 SQIVND (reference sequence). This CDR3 spans 12 amino acids. The chain recombines TRBV19 with TRBJ2-7, with D uncertain. This receptor was taken from an adult in good health. Sequencing used peripheral blood, obtained on day 0 of AZD1222 vaccination. As DNA, the CDR3 is TGTGCCAGTAGTAACCCCCTAAGGGAGCAGTACTTC. Encoded protein: CASSNPLREQYF.